This T cell receptor (beta chain) derives from a study of blood T cell repertoires in COVID-19 (dated by TCRdb to 2020 to 2022). With regard to the full study: Collaborator samples came from the United States, Italy and Spain and covered acute and convalescent phases of COVID-19. The prospective study material was composed of cDNA or gDNA derived from T cells, B-cell-depleted T cells, or PBMCs. The sample metadata nearly always contained a de-identified subject ID, COVID-19 status, age in years and sex. Where available, HLA class I and class II types were taken from metadata supplied by the sample provider and were not determined by assay-based typing. Samples were obtained from the ongoing ImmuneRACE study (first 160 participants) and from 1,200 or so subjects provided by 6 global collaborators. Deeply sampled blood TCRbeta repertoires from subjects exposed to, actively infected with, or recovered from COVID-19 were included in the dataset. A freely available public database, intended as a resource for researchers studying the immune response to SARS-CoV-2, is where the repertoires were released.

About this clone: No antigen is known for it. No clone much larger than this one lies a single base away; base qualities are absent.

The CDR1 and CDR2 encoded by the germline V gene are SGDLS and YYNGEE. The CDR3 holds 14 amino acids from the cysteine to the phenylalanine. This entry keeps only the CDR3 DNA: 42 bases, framed from base 1. V is shortened by 0 bases, J by 3 bases, and the region joining them spans 9 bases. Whole blood was collected in K2EDTA tubes by collaborating institutions according to the institutions' own protocols. Collaborator samples were shipped for TCRbeta analysis as frozen whole blood, isolated PBMCs, or DNA extracted from either sample type. TCRbeta CDR3 regions were amplified from genomic DNA using the immunoSEQ Assay, a bias-controlled multiplex PCR. The source study handled its data this way. Nucleated cell counts per sample were estimated from amplification of reference gene primers within the assay. To quantify the absolute abundance of each unique TCRbeta CDR3 rearrangement, sequence reads were collapsed and filtered. For each sample, productive Simpson clonality was calculated by taking the square root of Simpson's diversity index across productive rearrangements. TCRdb took over this immuneACCESS table, retaining in-frame rearrangements with V and J assigned. Such tables are incomplete; in checked studies, under half of the missing clones stem from an unresolved V gene, and the remainder is unexplained. V, J and clone size derive from that table, while D and trimming were established from the DNA sequence. The sample has roughly 38,000 clones on record, around 78% of them singletons. 33% of the sample belongs to the ten largest clones.

Study-wide conclusions, independent of this receptor: Clinical and demographic metadata were provided uncurated, with the amount varying by source and participant.

The receptor chain draws on TRBV9 and TRBJ1-2, with no confidently assigned D gene. Material for sequencing was peripheral blood. This TCR was sampled from a man in his 60s with acute or convalescent COVID-19. In nucleotide form, the sequence is TGTGCCAGCAGCGTAGCAACAGCTCACTATGGCTACACCTTC. It specifies CASSVATAHYGYTF.